The clone carrying this T cell receptor beta chain has ten or more counts. No antigen is known for it. Scientists made TCR beta libraries using quantitative 5'-RACE with molecular barcodes. TCRdb re-called the 5' RACE reads with MiXCR, one entry per CDR3 protein. The table has hundreds of thousands of distinct CDR3 sequences, roughly 12% seen once; the top ten hold approximately 0.5%. The sample is drawn from a study of CD8 T cells in ankylosing spondylitis. Findings and limits, study-wide: Matched ankylosing spondylitis synovial fluid reportedly contained a significantly enriched population of disease-linked clones. Before this, some motif variants had been reported in reactive arthritis synovial fluid and blood. Within ankylosing spondylitis blood, a TCR beta motif made up of seven to nine highly homologous variants appeared to be characteristic. Disease-linked clones proved CD8+ and comparatively uncommon in peripheral blood.

CDR1 and CDR2 (germline): SGDLS, YYNGEE. This CDR3 region has 12 residues. V lost 2 bases and J lost 1, with 0 bases in between. J is TRBJ2-2 and V is TRBV9, with D hard to call. The sequencing sample was made of blood, either unsorted or a sorted T cell fraction (not recorded which). This TCR came from a male donor with ankylosing spondylitis. CDR3 sequence reads: CASSVNTGELFF. CDR3 in DNA: TGTGCCAGCAGCGTGAACACCGGGGAGCTGTTTTTT.